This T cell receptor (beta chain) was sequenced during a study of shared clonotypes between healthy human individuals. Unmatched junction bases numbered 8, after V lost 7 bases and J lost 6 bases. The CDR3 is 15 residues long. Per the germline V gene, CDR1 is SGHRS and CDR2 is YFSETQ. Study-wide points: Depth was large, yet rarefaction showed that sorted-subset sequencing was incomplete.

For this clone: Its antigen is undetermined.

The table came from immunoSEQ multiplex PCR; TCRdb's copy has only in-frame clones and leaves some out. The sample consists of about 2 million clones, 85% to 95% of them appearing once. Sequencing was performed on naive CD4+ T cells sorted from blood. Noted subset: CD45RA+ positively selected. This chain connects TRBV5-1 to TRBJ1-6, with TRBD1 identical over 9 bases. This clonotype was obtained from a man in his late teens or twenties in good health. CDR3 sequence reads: CASAKDRGFNSPLHF. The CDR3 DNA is TGCGCCAGCGCCAAGGACAGGGGATTTAATTCACCCCTCCACTTT.